These 20 T cell receptor beta chains originate from one sample sequenced in a study of CXCR3-negative and CXCR3-positive naive CD8 T cells. The method, 5' RACE with UMI labels, was used to prepare the TRB cDNA libraries. No DNA is given; TCRdb re-called the 5' RACE reads and lists each CDR3 protein once. This sample's table reports approximately 98,000 distinct CDR3 sequences. Findings and limits, study-wide: CXCR3-expressing naive cells carried TRB CDR3s more hydrophobic than those of CXCR3-negative naive cells.

The antigens of these receptors remain unknown. The sample consisted of naive CXCR3+ CD8+ T cells from blood. The subset was: CD45RO-CCR7+CD27+CD95- naive CD8+ T cells expressing CXCR3 (TNR3+). Every receptor here comes from a human donor in good health. Some clones in this sample may be carry-over from other donors' samples.

The J gene is TRBJ1-2, the V gene TRBV29-1. In germline, CDR1 is SQVTM, CDR2 ANQGSEA. The CDR3 covers 13 residues. The chain's CDR3 is CIPHGEGEKGYTF. The variable domain in full, with the rest retrieved from reference TRBV29-1 and TRBJ1-2, is SAVISQKPSRDICQRGTSLTIQCQVDSQVTMMFWYRQQPGQSLTLIATANQGSEATYESGFVIDKFPISRPNLTFSTLTVSNMSPEDSSIYLCIPHGEGEKGYTFGSGTRLTVV.

This rearrangement joins TRBV4-3 to TRBJ2-7. Germline loops: CDR1 LGHNA, CDR2 YSLEER. This CDR3 contains 13 residues. The CDR3 spells CASSQAVGYEQYF.

J is TRBJ2-1 and V is TRBV9; the D gene TCRdb calls, TRBD2, cannot be checked with no DNA. The CDR3 sequence is 16 residues long. The germline CDR1 and CDR2 sequences are SGDLS and YYNGEE. CDR3 amino acids: CASSVASGDSYNEQFF.

CDR3 amino acids: CASSQDIGQRSYEQYF. This rearrangement joins TRBV4-3 to TRBJ2-7. This CDR3 has 16 residues. Germline CDR1 is LGHNA and CDR2 is YSLEER.

This chain connects TRBV7-3 to TRBJ2-5. There are 13 residues in the CDR3. Germline lookup yields CDR1 SGHTA and CDR2 FQGTGA. The CDR3 is CASSLPHLETQYF.

This chain connects TRBV20-1 to TRBJ2-1. The CDR3 extends over 13 amino acids. The germline gives CDR1 DFQATT, CDR2 SNEGSKA (reference sequence). This CDR3 is CSARDRNDNEQFF.

This chain uses TRBV11-2 with TRBJ2-2; no DNA is available, so the TRBD2 call from TCRdb remains unchecked. The CDR3 loop spans 15 amino acids. The germline V gene has CDR1 SGHAT and CDR2 FQNNGV. The CDR3 reads CASSWTSGGDGELFF.

The genes are TRBV5-1 and TRBJ2-7. CDR1 is SGHRS, CDR2 YFSETQ, per germline. There are 11 residues in the CDR3. The CDR3 sequence is CASSLGDEQYF.

The chain has TRBV19 and TRBJ2-7; TCRdb picks TRBD1, but there is no DNA to check that call. The V gene's germline CDR1 is LNHDA and CDR2 SQIVND (reference sequence). The CDR3 is made up of 14 amino acids. CDR3 in amino acids: CASSIGGGSYEQYF.

V is TRBV12-3 or TRBV12-4 and J is TRBJ2-7; as DNA is missing, the TRBD1 call by TCRdb cannot be tested. CDR3 length equals 12 residues. CDR3 sequence: CASSLSGGEQYF.

This chain links TRBV5-4 with TRBJ1-1; absent DNA, TCRdb's TRBD1 call cannot be checked. The V gene's germline CDR1 is SGHNT and CDR2 YYREEE (reference sequence). The CDR3 spans 18 residues. The CDR3 is CASSLVGGGRSVNTEAFF. Together with reference TRBV5-4 and TRBJ1-1, the CDR3 gives the full variable domain: ETGVTQSPTHLIKTRGQQVTLRCSSQSGHNTVSWYQQALGQGPQFIFQYYREEENGRGNFPPRFSGLQFPNYSSELNVNALELDDSALYLCASSLVGGGRSVNTEAFFGQGTRLTVV.

The V call is TRBV4-3, the J call TRBJ2-7. The CDR3 runs to 14 residues. CDR1 is LGHNA, CDR2 YSLEER, per germline. The CDR3 is CASSPDRDLGEQYF.

The chain links TRBV2 to TRBJ1-1. CDR1 and CDR2 from the germline V gene are SNHLY and FYNNEI. The CDR3 length is 13 residues. CDR3 amino acids: CASIYTASIEAFF.

CDR3 region: CSARTLLAYNEQFF. The chain couples TRBV20-1 to TRBJ2-1; TCRdb returns TRBD2, unconfirmable since there is no DNA. The CDR3 is 14 amino acids. Germline CDR1 is DFQATT and CDR2 is SNEGSKA (reference sequence).

The CDR3 region is CASNEGLGPQHF. The chain carries TRBV19 and TRBJ1-5; TCRdb returns TRBD1, unconfirmable since there is no DNA. CDR1 and CDR2 from the germline V gene are LNHDA and SQIVND (reference sequence). This CDR3 is 12 amino acids long.

J is TRBJ2-1 and V is TRBV7-3; as DNA is missing, the TRBD1 call by TCRdb cannot be tested. Germline-derived CDR1 and CDR2 are SGHTA and FQGTGA. The CDR3 covers 16 residues. The CDR3 sequence is CASSLGAGLPSNEQFF.

The rearrangement uses TRBV15 and TRBJ2-5; the D call of TRBD1 rests on TCRdb alone, since no DNA is present to check it. The CDR3 is made up of 15 amino acids. Germline V gene data show CDR1 as LNHNV and CDR2 as YYDKDF (reference sequence). The CDR3: CATSRGRGIQETQYF.

The CDR3 spells CASSQDVPRKNSPLHF. The chain employs TRBV3-1 and TRBJ1-6. Germline lookup yields CDR1 LGHDT and CDR2 YNNKEL (reference sequence). CDR3 size: 16 residues.

The V call is TRBV10-3, the J call TRBJ2-3. The CDR3 length is 14 residues. In germline, CDR1 is ENHRY, CDR2 SYGVKD. This CDR3 is CAILPEIFADTQYF.

The chain employs TRBV7-6 and TRBJ1-4. This CDR3 has 14 residues. Looked up from germline, CDR1 is SGHVS and CDR2 is FNYEAQ. CDR3 sequence reads: CASSLSLMDEKLFF.